A single sample is the source of the 3 T cell receptor beta chains below, sequenced in a study of blood T cell repertoires in COVID-19. The method was immunoSEQ multiplex PCR; TCRdb's version includes in-frame clones alone and lacks a portion of them. The sample lists a few hundred thousand clones, around 84% occurring once. The sequenced sample consisted of PBMCs or T cells enriched from blood (not recorded which). These receptors were collected from a woman between 40 and 50 years old with acute COVID-19.

V is TRBV6-5 and J is TRBJ2-3; 16 nucleotides match TRBD2. The trim removed 8 bases at V and 11 bases at J, leaving 10 bases unmatched. This CDR3 spans 15 amino acids. Germline CDR1 reads MNHEY; CDR2 reads SVGAGI. The CDR3 loop is CASLAAGLAGGEQYF. In nucleotides, the CDR3 is TGTGCCAGCCTGGCCGCGGGACTAGCGGGGGGGGAGCAGTATTTT.

CDR3: CAWSPGGSHYEQYF. The CDR3 DNA follows: TGTGCCTGGAGCCCCGGGGGTAGCCACTACGAGCAGTACTTC. The chain is built from TRBV30 and TRBJ2-7; possibly TRBD2 for D (6 bases). The V end was cut by 3 bases, the J end by 3 bases, with 15 bases between. The CDR3 is 14 amino acids. Germline V gene sequence: CDR1 GTSNPN, CDR2 SVGIG (reference sequence).

CDR3 sequence: CAWRPPGTGGKLFF. CDR3 nucleotide sequence: TGTGCCTGGAGGCCACCCGGGACAGGGGGAAAACTGTTTTTT. This chain joins TRBV30 and TRBJ1-4, with 11 bases lining up with TRBD1. CDR1 is GTSNPN, CDR2 SVGIG, per germline (reference sequence). The ends lost 3 bases at V and 10 bases at J; junction bases unmatched: 7. The CDR3 extends over 14 amino acids.